This TCR beta chain appears in the sequencing data of a study of Graves' ophthalmopathy and Graves' hyperthyroidism. RNA transcripts were the template, and TCR beta CDR3 regions were amplified from them. HTBI primers served in a first-round RT-PCR, which a second-round multiplex PCR followed. TCRdb processed the multiplex PCR reads anew with MiXCR; each CDR3 protein has one entry. Of roughly 700,000 distinct CDR3 sequences detected, roughly two fifths appear once; the ten largest clones hold about 40%. This CDR3 spans 13 amino acids. The germline V and J ends were trimmed by 6 bases and 3 bases, with 11 bases remaining between them. This clonotype turned up a few times. Antigen: not known. Points from the study as a whole: A 13-signature model separated ophthalmopathy from stable hyperthyroidism, reaching 85% to 90% sensitivity and roughly 82% specificity cross-validated.

The diagnosis combined clinical symptoms, thyroxine, TRAb, thyroid ultrasound and orbital computed tomography scans. The rearrangement joins TRBV12-3 or TRBV12-4 to TRBJ1-1; D is ambiguous. Material for sequencing was peripheral blood. This clonotype was sampled from an adult man with Graves' ophthalmopathy. The DNA of the CDR3 is TGTGCCAGCAGGGAAGACGCATACACTGAAGCTTTCTTT. Its translation is CASREDAYTEAFF.